This T cell receptor beta chain was recorded in a study of identical twins' blood T cells. Study observations and caveats: Shared environment remains a possible cause of twin similarity. Top TCRbeta clonotypes were shared more with twin than unrelated donors.

TCRdb re-analysed the 5' RACE reads in MiXCR, keeping a single row per CDR3 protein. Of roughly 380,000 distinct CDR3 sequences in the sample, roughly 27% were seen once. This clonotype was counted only a few times. No antigen is known for it. Reared together, all three twin pairs probably met the same infectious agents and vaccines. CDR3 size: 14 residues. From germline, CDR1 is ENHRY and CDR2 SYGVKD. With V trimmed by 6 bases and J by 5 bases, 5 bases remained unmatched. The V and J genes are TRBV10-3 and TRBJ1-5; 9 bases are shared with TRBD1. Sequencing used PBMCs. This clonotype was obtained from a woman between 18 and 49 years old in good health. The CDR3 loop is CAISSGQGHQPQHF. As DNA, the CDR3 is TGTGCCATCAGCTCGGGACAGGGTCATCAGCCCCAGCATTTT.